Listed below are T cell receptor beta chains from one sample, sequenced in a study. One entry per CDR3 protein results from TCRdb running MiXCR on the 5' RACE reads. The sample gives fewer than 50,000 distinct CDR3 sequences, about a fifth of which show up once; 3.5% to 4.5% is in the top ten. The sequencing input was Tregs sorted from a lymph node. The receptors derive from a female donor with breast cancer. Both conserved end residues are part of each CDR3. Fields, in order: J gene, V gene, clone size, D gene, CDR3 length, CDR3 protein, CDR3 DNA. The D gene is left open where the match is weak. The size field is filled for only some rows; it gives once, few, many or a size class.

>TRBJ2-7|TRBV11-3|NA|NA|14
CASSPMGASYEQYF
TGTGCCAGCAGCCCAATGGGGGCTTCCTACGAGCAGTACTTC
>TRBJ2-7|TRBV28|many|TRBD1|14
CASSFLGQVYEQYF
TGTGCCAGCAGTTTTTTGGGACAGGTGTACGAGCAGTACTTC
>TRBJ2-2|TRBV12-3/TRBV12-4|few|NA|13
CASSHRVTGELFF
TGTGCCAGCAGTCACAGGGTGACCGGGGAGCTGTTTTTT
>TRBJ2-1|TRBV7-6|few|TRBD2|18
CASSSLRTSGSIGREQFF
TGTGCCAGCAGCTCCCTCAGGACTAGCGGGAGTATAGGTCGTGAGCAGTTCTTC
>TRBJ2-4|TRBV2|medium-sized|NA|16
CASSLFSPISKNIQYF
TGTGCCAGCAGTCTTTTCTCTCCGATATCCAAAAACATTCAGTACTTC
>TRBJ2-1|TRBV6-2/TRBV6-3|few|TRBD2|17
CASSYPSGSPWEGEQFF
TGTGCCAGCAGTTACCCAAGCGGGAGTCCCTGGGAGGGTGAGCAGTTCTTC
>TRBJ2-7|TRBV19|NA|NA|14
CASSLWAGGGEQYF
TGTGCCAGTAGTCTATGGGCGGGCGGCGGCGAGCAGTACTTC
>TRBJ2-7|TRBV29-1|many|NA|14
CSVAARAAPYEQYF
TGCAGCGTGGCTGCGCGGGCCGCTCCCTACGAGCAGTACTTC
>TRBJ2-1|TRBV13|once|TRBD2|13
CASSREEINEQFF
TGTGCCAGCAGCCGGGAGGAGATCAATGAGCAGTTCTTC
>TRBJ2-3|TRBV29-1|NA|TRBD2|15
CSSTGVAGNTDTRYF
TGCAGCTCAACTGGGGTAGCGGGAAACACAGATACGCGGTATTTT
>TRBJ1-2|TRBV25-1|many|NA|14
CASSDGSGDYGYTF
TGTGCCAGCAGCGACGGATCCGGGGACTATGGCTACACCTTC
>TRBJ2-2|TRBV5-1|many|NA|12
CASSLFTGELFF
TGTGCCAGCAGCTTGTTCACCGGGGAGCTGTTTTTT
>TRBJ2-1|TRBV11-2|many|TRBD2|15
CASSLLAGGPGEQFF
TGTGCCAGCAGCTTACTAGCGGGAGGGCCGGGGGAGCAGTTCTTC
>TRBJ1-1|TRBV18|few|NA|13
CASSPNRDTEAFF
TGTGCCAGCTCACCGAACAGGGACACTGAAGCTTTCTTT